One and the same sample provided the 31 T cell receptor beta chains below, sequenced in a study of OX40 agonist ivuxolimab in advanced cancers. The assay was immunoSEQ multiplex PCR, and TCRdb's table has in-frame clones only and misses some. The sample contains tens of thousands of clones, about 90% of which appear only once. The sample here was CD4+ or CD8+ T cells sorted from blood, taken in a trial of the OX40 agonist ivuxolimab. The source is an adult with an advanced solid tumor such as melanoma, head and neck, liver or kidney cancer.

This clone was counted a single time. The J gene is TRBJ2-5, the V gene TRBV29-1; D remains unclear. In germline, CDR1 is SQVTM, CDR2 ANQGSEA. V lost 6 bases, J lost 0 bases, and 11 bases lay in between. This CDR3 contains 13 residues. CDR3 in DNA: TGCAGCGTCGACTTTGAGTACCAAGAGACCCAGTACTTC. Protein sequence: CSVDFEYQETQYF.

The chain couples TRBV7-2 to TRBJ2-6; 10 nucleotides match TRBD1. The CDR3 loop spans 18 amino acids. J gave up 2 bases and V 1 base, and 5 bases lay outside the gene matches. Germline CDR1 is SGHTA and CDR2 is FQGNSA. In nucleotides, the CDR3 is TGTGCCAGCAGCTTAGTCGGGACAGGGGCTACTGGGGCCAACGTCCTGACTTTC. Its protein is CASSLVGTGATGANVLTF.

This clone was counted between two and nine times. V usage is TRBV27 and J usage is TRBJ1-1, with D possibly matching TRBD1 (5 bases). Germline CDR1 MNHEY, CDR2 SMNVEV (reference sequence). V was shortened by 5 bases and J by 0 bases, with 13 bases between the two germline ends. The CDR3 runs to 15 residues. The CDR3 nucleotides read TGTGCCAGCAGTCCGACAGTCGCTTTGAACACTGAAGCTTTCTTT. Translated, it gives CASSPTVALNTEAFF.

This chain uses TRBV11-2 with TRBJ1-4; D gene unclear. Deletions cut 3 bases from V and 7 bases from J, with 9 bases between. The germline V gene encodes CDR1 SGHAT and CDR2 FQNNGV. The length of the CDR3 is 13 residues. DNA for the CDR3: TGTGCCAGCAGCTTCTCCTTGGGTGAAAAACTGTTTTTT. This encodes CASSFSLGEKLFF.

CDR3 in DNA: TGTGCCATCAATCCGGGCAATCGGGGGGCCCTCTATGGCTACACCTTC. Translated: CAINPGNRGALYGYTF. V gene TRBV10-3 combines with J gene TRBJ1-2; TRBD1 might be the D (6 bases). The ends were cut back, 7 bases at V and 4 bases at J, with 22 bases in the middle. The CDR3 covers 16 residues. CDR1 is ENHRY, CDR2 SYGVKD, per germline.

The table lists this clone with a count of one. CDR3 in amino acids: CASQGAVAGANVLTF. CDR3 coding DNA: TGTGCCAGCCAGGGGGCTGTAGCTGGGGCCAACGTCCTGACTTTC. V is TRBV28 and J is TRBJ2-6; 8 nucleotides agree with TRBD1. V shed 8 bases, J shed 2 bases, and the junction held 5 bases outside the gene matches. The germline gives CDR1 MDHEN, CDR2 SYDVKM. The length of the CDR3 is 15 residues.

The chain couples TRBV7-6 to TRBJ1-1, with D hard to call. V was trimmed by 6 bases and J by 2 bases, leaving 10 bases between them. CDR1 is SGHVS and CDR2 is FNYEAQ in the germline V gene. There are 13 residues in the CDR3. The CDR3 DNA follows: TGTGCCAGCAGTTCCACGGGTAACACTGAAGCTTTCTTT. Amino acid sequence: CASSSTGNTEAFF.

This chain links TRBV19 with TRBJ1-5; 10 bases map to TRBD1. Trimming took 7 bases from V and 5 from J; bases not matched to a gene: 11. The germline V gene has CDR1 LNHDA and CDR2 SQIVND (reference sequence). The CDR3 is made up of 16 amino acids. For the CDR3, the DNA is TGTGCCAGTACCACACCGGGGACAGGGGTGTATCAGCCCCAGCATTTT. Amino acids: CASTTPGTGVYQPQHF.

On this clone itself: The limits of the CDR3 on the DNA are not certain, so only TCRdb's listed CDR3 is given. The chain joins TRBV21-1 to TRBJ1-3. TRBV21-1 is noted as a pseudogene. The CDR3 has 18 residues if both end residues are counted. The CDR3 sequence is CASSKSVGGWGSGNTIYF.

V is TRBV5-5 and J is TRBJ2-5, with D unclear. The V end was cut by 4 bases, the J end by 1 base, with 14 bases between. This CDR3 region has 15 residues. The germline gives CDR1 SGHKS, CDR2 YYEKEE (reference sequence). The DNA for the CDR3 is TGTGCCAGCAGCCTCACCTCGATAATCCAAGAGACCCAGTACTTC. Translating it yields CASSLTSIIQETQYF.

The chain recombines TRBV5-8 with TRBJ2-5, with D unclear. The DNA end is a closer match to TRBJ2-7, so the J assignment may be wrong. The CDR3 extends over 11 amino acids. Germline V gene lookup returns CDR1 SGHTS and CDR2 YDEGEE. The CDR3 DNA sequence: TGTGCCAGCAGCTCACGCTACGAGCAGTACTTC. As protein: CASSSRYEQYF.

This sequence joins TRBV19 and TRBJ1-5; 8 bases map to TRBD1. J was trimmed by 9 bases and V by 4 bases; bases with no gene match: 11. Germline V gene sequence: CDR1 LNHDA, CDR2 SQIVND (reference sequence). The CDR3 is 15 amino acids. CDR3 sequence (DNA): TGTGCCAGTAGTACCTCTGGACAGGGCGAGGCGCCCCAGCATTTT. Translation: CASSTSGQGEAPQHF.

About this clone itself: The junction does not match germline at one end; this may be a read error. The same CDR3 also results from other DNA sequences found in this sample. The rearrangement joins TRBV6-6 to TRBJ1-1, with D possibly being TRBD1 (5 bases). The germline V gene has CDR1 MNHNY and CDR2 SVGAGI (reference sequence). The CDR3 totals 13 residues. CDR3 region: CASSYPGTREAFF. The CDR3 bases are TGTGCCAGTAGTTACCCGGGGACTCGAGAAGCTTTCTTT.

J is TRBJ2-7 and V is TRBV5-1; D is unresolved. Germline-derived CDR1 and CDR2 are SGHRS and YFSETQ. The CDR3 runs 14 residues. V gave up 4 bases and J gave up 6 bases, with 17 bases separating them. The CDR3 DNA reads TGCGCCAGCAGCGAAGGCGCGCTAAGGAGCGAGCAGTACTTC. It specifies CASSEGALRSEQYF.

This clone was seen only a few times. This chain links TRBV7-9 with TRBJ2-5, with 7 bases fitting TRBD1. V trimming: 1 base; J trimming: 0 bases; junction bases outside the gene matches: 2. This CDR3 has 15 residues. Germline-derived CDR1 and CDR2 are SEHNR and FQNEAQ (reference sequence). This CDR3 reads CASSLGGQYQETQYF. CDR3 in DNA: TGTGCCAGCAGCTTAGGGGGACAGTACCAAGAGACCCAGTACTTC.

The gene calls are TRBV6-6 and TRBJ2-7; 8 nucleotides agree with TRBD2. Per germline, CDR1 MNHNY and CDR2 SVGAGI (reference sequence). Trimming took 4 bases from V and 3 from J; bases not matched to a gene: 11. CDR3 length: 16 residues. The CDR3 reads CASSSSRSGSNYEQYF. The CDR3 DNA sequence: TGTGCCAGCAGTTCGTCTAGGAGCGGGAGTAACTACGAGCAGTACTTC.

The rearrangement uses TRBV6-1 and TRBJ2-3; TRBD2 agrees at 10 bases. Trimming at V came to 4 bases and at J to 4 bases, leaving 8 bases not matched to a gene. The CDR3 extends over 16 amino acids. Germline CDR1 and CDR2: MNHNS and SASEGT. CDR3 sequence reads: CASSVTIAGGPDTQYF. The CDR3, as DNA: TGTGCCAGCAGTGTTACTATAGCGGGAGGTCCAGATACGCAGTATTTT.

CDR3 sequence (DNA): TGTGCCAGCAGACAGACAGGAGGGCAGCCCCAGCATTTT. Translated: CASRQTGGQPQHF. The V gene is TRBV28, the J gene TRBJ1-5; D might be TRBD1 (6 bases). The V end was cut by 6 bases, the J end by 7 bases, with 13 bases between. The CDR3 contains 13 residues. Germline loops: CDR1 MDHEN, CDR2 SYDVKM.

This CDR3 reads CASSPLATSYEQYF. The CDR3 coding sequence is TGCGCCAGCAGCCCCCTGGCTACCTCCTACGAGCAGTACTTC. The V gene is TRBV5-1, the J gene TRBJ2-7; no definite D call. Looked up from germline, CDR1 is SGHRS and CDR2 is YFSETQ. The CDR3 length is 14 residues. V was pared by 4 bases and J by 0 bases, with 11 bases between.

This chain links TRBV28 with TRBJ1-4, with no clear D. CDR3 length equals 14 residues. CDR1 is MDHEN and CDR2 is SYDVKM in the germline V gene. Trimming stripped 6 bases from V and 3 bases from J, with 11 bases between. CDR3 DNA: TGTGCCAGCAGCTCCGCGTCCTCTAATGAAAAACTGTTTTTT. Translating it yields CASSSASSNEKLFF.

The rearrangement uses TRBV9 and TRBJ2-2, with a weak D call TRBD2 (6 bases). Trimming left V 3 bases short and J 0 bases short, with 15 bases between. The CDR3 has 17 residues. Germline CDR1 is SGDLS and CDR2 is YYNGEE. Here the CDR3 DNA reads TGTGCCAGCAGCGCCCAAATCGGGGGACCGAACACCGGGGAGCTGTTTTTT. Translated: CASSAQIGGPNTGELFF.

The CDR3 DNA is TGCGCCAGCAGGGCCGGGAGCGGGGTCACAGATACGCAGTATTTT. This encodes CASRAGSGVTDTQYF. The chain is built from TRBV10-1 and TRBJ2-3, with 7 bases matching TRBD2. The CDR3 is 15 residues long. Trimming cost V 6 bases and J 2 bases; bases outside gene matches: 8. CDR1 and CDR2 from the germline V gene are WNHNN and SYGVQD (reference sequence).

The rearrangement uses TRBV7-6 and TRBJ2-7; 8 nucleotides agree with TRBD1. Trimming at V came to 5 bases and at J to 3 bases, leaving 6 bases not matched to a gene. The length of the CDR3 is 14 residues. CDR1 is SGHVS, CDR2 FNYEAQ, per germline. The CDR3 nucleotides are TGTGCCAGCAGCCCCTGGACAGGGAGCTACGAGCAGTACTTC. This sequence encodes CASSPWTGSYEQYF.

CDR3 DNA: TGCGCCAGCAGCACGGGACAGGGCTCCTACAATGAGCAGTTCTTC. It encodes CASSTGQGSYNEQFF. J is TRBJ2-1 and V is TRBV5-1; 9 bases agree with TRBD1. CDR1 and CDR2 from the germline V gene are SGHRS and YFSETQ. This CDR3 spans 15 amino acids. V was clipped by 4 bases and J by 0 bases; unmatched bases: 2.

The chain recombines TRBV5-6 with TRBJ2-7, with TRBD2 matching over 9 bases. CDR3 length: 18 residues. Germline V CDR1 and CDR2: SGHDT, YYEEEE. V dropped 6 bases and J dropped 6; count of bases not matched to a gene: 22. The CDR3 DNA is TGTGCCAGCATCAGGTTCGGGAACGTGGGACTAGCCGAGCGCGAGCAGTACTTC. Translating gives CASIRFGNVGLAEREQYF.

J is TRBJ2-2 and V is TRBV5-1; 10 bases fit TRBD1. Germline V gene data show CDR1 as SGHRS and CDR2 as YFSETQ. V was pared by 6 bases and J by 4 bases, with 6 bases of the junction left unmatched. The CDR3 contains 15 residues. CDR3 in amino acids: CASTAGTGVTGELFF. As DNA, the CDR3 is TGCGCCAGCACTGCGGGGACAGGGGTCACCGGGGAGCTGTTTTTT.

The CDR3 region is CSAIEQETQYF. Written as DNA, the CDR3 is TGCAGTGCTATAGAACAAGAGACCCAGTACTTC. This rearrangement joins TRBV20-1 to TRBJ2-5; D unclear. There are 11 residues in the CDR3. Looked up from germline, CDR1 is DFQATT and CDR2 is SNEGSKA (reference sequence). V was pared by 4 bases and J by 2 bases, with 5 bases between.

V and J are TRBV18 and TRBJ2-7; 12 bases match TRBD1. This CDR3 is built from 15 residues. The trim removed 2 bases at V and 3 bases at J, leaving 2 bases unmatched. Germline V CDR1 and CDR2: KGHSH, LQKENI. The CDR3 DNA reads TGTGCCAGCTCACCAGGGACAGGGGGCGTCTACGAGCAGTACTTC. Encoded protein: CASSPGTGGVYEQYF.

This chain connects TRBV10-1 to TRBJ2-1; D unresolved. This CDR3 contains 15 residues. Germline CDR1 is WNHNN and CDR2 is SYGVQD (reference sequence). Trimming removed 4 bases at V and 0 bases at J, with 10 bases between. CDR3 region: CASSGSAHSYNEQFF. In DNA, the CDR3 is TGCGCCAGCAGTGGATCGGCACACTCCTACAATGAGCAGTTCTTC.

The V call is TRBV2, the J call TRBJ1-1, with 7 bases lining up with TRBD1. CDR3 length: 18 residues. Trimming removed 2 bases from V and 5 bases from J; junction bases left unmatched: 17. Germline V CDR1 and CDR2: SNHLY, FYNNEI. CDR3 coding DNA: TGTGCCAGCAGTGAACCCAGGGACAGTATCCCAACCAAAACTGAAGCTTTCTTT. Protein sequence: CASSEPRDSIPTKTEAFF.

The J gene is TRBJ1-1, the V gene TRBV19; no definite D call. Germline V gene data show CDR1 as LNHDA and CDR2 as SQIVND (reference sequence). The CDR3 is made up of 13 amino acids. Deletions cut 3 bases from V and 1 base from J, with 6 bases between. Here the CDR3 DNA reads TGTGCCAGTAGTATTCGGGGGAACACTGAAGCTTTCTTT. Amino acids: CASSIRGNTEAFF.